The 31 T cell receptor beta chains reported below all come from one sample, sequenced in a study of Ad26.COV2.S vaccination and SARS-CoV-2 variants. Noted treatment: roughly 20 received Ad26.COV2.S at low or high dose, single or two shots; about 5 received placebo; per-sample allocation not given. Material that was analyzed had been drawn on day 63 after the first vaccine or placebo injection. The protocol was immunoSEQ multiplex PCR, while the TCRdb copy is restricted to in-frame clones and leaves out a portion. The sample yields around 340,000 clones, around nine tenths seen once. The sample consisted of peripheral blood, taken in a trial of Ad26.COV2.S vaccine versus placebo. The receptors originated from a person between 18 and 59 years old who received the Ad26.COV2.S COVID-19 vaccine or a placebo.

The chain carries TRBV5-1 and TRBJ1-1; 9 bases map to TRBD1. There are 16 residues in the CDR3. Germline V lookup: CDR1 SGHRS, CDR2 YFSETQ. V lost 3 bases and J lost 1; bases outside the gene matches: 7. The CDR3 DNA sequence: TGCGCCAGCAGCTGGCGGGGACAGGGAGGGAACACTGAAGCTTTCTTT. Translation gives CASSWRGQGGNTEAFF.

J is TRBJ2-1 and V is TRBV18; 7 bases are a match to TRBD1. This CDR3 has 14 residues. The germline V gene encodes CDR1 KGHSH and CDR2 LQKENI. The ends lost 3 bases at V and 8 bases at J; junction bases unmatched: 7. The CDR3 nucleotides are TGTGCCAGCTCACCTATGGCGCAGGGGGATGAGCAGTTCTTC. As protein: CASSPMAQGDEQFF.

V usage is TRBV7-2 and J usage is TRBJ2-7, with TRBD1 identical over 9 bases. V trimming: 2 bases; J trimming: 5 bases; junction bases outside the gene matches: 4. The CDR3 length is 14 residues. Germline V gene sequence: CDR1 SGHTA, CDR2 FQGNSA. CDR3 sequence (DNA): TGTGCCAGCAGCTTACTAGACAGGGGGAACGAGCAGTACTTC. The encoded protein is CASSLLDRGNEQYF.

The chain recombines TRBV7-2 with TRBJ1-1, with TRBD1 matching over 7 bases. The CDR3 length is 13 residues. From germline, CDR1 is SGHTA and CDR2 FQGNSA. J was trimmed by 5 bases and V by 5 bases; bases with no gene match: 5. The CDR3 nucleotides are TGTGCCAGCAGCACCCAGGGGGGGACTGAAGCTTTCTTT. This sequence encodes CASSTQGGTEAFF. The full variable domain, completed using reference TRBV7-2 and TRBJ1-1, is GAGVSQSPSNKVTEKGKDVELRCDPISGHTALYWYRQSLGQGLEFLIYFQGNSAPDKSGLPSDRFSAERTGGSVSTLTIQRTQQEDSAVYLCASSTQGGTEAFFGQGTRLTVV.

The chain uses TRBV6-5 and TRBJ2-1; 7 nucleotides align to TRBD2. Germline V gives CDR1 MNHEY, CDR2 SVGAGI. There are 15 residues in the CDR3. V shed 5 bases, J shed 10 bases, and the junction held 14 bases outside the gene matches. CDR3 DNA sequence: TGTGCCAGCAGTCCTCCTGGGCGGGAGCTCACGGAGCAGTTCTTC. This codes for CASSPPGRELTEQFF.

This chain connects TRBV5-6 to TRBJ1-2; D not certain. Germline-derived CDR1 and CDR2 are SGHDT and YYEEEE. The CDR3 extends over 14 amino acids. The ends were cut back, 4 bases at V and 8 bases at J, with 18 bases in the middle. The CDR3 DNA is TGTGCCAGCAGCCTACCGACCCTTACCTCGGGCTACACCTTC. Its translation: CASSLPTLTSGYTF.

CDR3 protein: CASRAFADTEAFF. In DNA, the CDR3 is TGTGCCAGCAGGGCATTTGCGGACACTGAAGCTTTCTTT. This chain joins TRBV2 and TRBJ1-1; D is uncertain. V was cut by 6 bases and J by 3 bases, with 11 bases left in between. Germline assignment: CDR1 SNHLY and CDR2 FYNNEI. The CDR3 covers 13 residues.

This chain connects TRBV6-5 to TRBJ2-5; D might be TRBD1 (6 bases). The V end was cut by 6 bases, the J end by 1 base, with 15 bases between. The CDR3 consists of 15 residues. Germline V gives CDR1 MNHEY, CDR2 SVGAGI. The CDR3 coding sequence is TGTGCCAGCAGACCCCCAGCAGGGGCCCAAGAGACCCAGTACTTC. Translating gives CASRPPAGAQETQYF.

The rearrangement joins TRBV14 to TRBJ2-1; 9 nucleotides match TRBD2. The V gene end was trimmed by 0 bases and the J gene end by 0 bases; junction bases not matched to a gene: 12. This CDR3 contains 20 residues. CDR1 and CDR2 (germline): SGHDN, FVKESK. The CDR3 nucleotides read TGTGCCAGCAGCCAAGATGGTGTAGCGGGGGCCCTCGACTCCTACAATGAGCAGTTCTTC. Translating it yields CASSQDGVAGALDSYNEQFF.

The V gene is TRBV28, the J gene TRBJ1-1, with D uncertain. This CDR3 is built from 12 residues. V was pared by 4 bases and J by 4 bases, with 7 bases between. CDR1 is MDHEN and CDR2 is SYDVKM in the germline V gene. The CDR3 DNA reads as TGTGCCAGCAGTTCCGAACTCACTGAAGCTTTCTTT. It yields the protein CASSSELTEAFF.

This clone was detected many times. The V gene is TRBV11-2, the J gene TRBJ2-7, with TRBD2 matching over 8 bases. CDR3 size: 16 residues. V shed 3 bases, J shed 2 bases, and the junction held 9 bases outside the gene matches. Germline values: CDR1 SGHAT, CDR2 FQNNGV. Here the CDR3 DNA reads TGTGCCAGCAGCTTCGAGGTGGGACTAGGGACCTACGAGCAGTACTTC. Its translation is CASSFEVGLGTYEQYF.

V is TRBV28 and J is TRBJ2-3, with TRBD2 as a possible D gene (5 bases). V lost 2 bases to trimming and J lost 4 bases, with 16 bases between them. This CDR3 is 16 amino acids long. Germline CDR1 and CDR2: MDHEN and SYDVKM. The CDR3 region is CASSLGEGGVPDTQYF. CDR3 sequence (DNA): TGTGCCAGCAGTTTAGGGGAAGGAGGAGTCCCAGATACGCAGTATTTT. Full variable domain (missing parts from reference TRBV28 and TRBJ2-3): DVKVTQSSRYLVKRTGEKVFLECVQDMDHENMFWYRQDPGLGLRLIYFSYDVKMKEKGDIPEGYSVSREKKERFSLILESASTNQTSMYLCASSLGEGGVPDTQYFGPGTRLTVL.

The J gene is TRBJ2-7, the V gene TRBV27, with TRBD1 identical over 7 bases. CDR3 length: 14 amino acids. Germline CDR1 reads MNHEY; CDR2 reads SMNVEV (reference sequence). V lost 6 bases and J lost 2; bases outside the gene matches: 7. CDR3 protein: CASSRQGPAYEQYF. In DNA form, the CDR3 reads TGTGCCAGCAGCCGACAGGGTCCCGCCTACGAGCAGTACTTC.

V is TRBV5-5 and J is TRBJ1-1, with D unclear. The length of the CDR3 is 15 residues. Per germline, CDR1 SGHKS and CDR2 YYEKEE (reference sequence). V lost 3 bases, J lost 1 base, and 13 bases lay in between. The CDR3 loop is CASSSVPGSNTEAFF. The CDR3, as DNA: TGTGCCAGCAGCTCGGTTCCGGGATCGAACACTGAAGCTTTCTTT.

The chain carries TRBV7-8 and TRBJ1-2; D uncertain. Trimming removed 1 base at V and 8 bases at J, with 14 bases between. The V gene's germline CDR1 is SGHVS and CDR2 FQNEAQ. The CDR3 is 14 amino acids. CDR3 nucleotides: TGTGCCAGCAGCTTAGAGGTGATTTCCAGGGGCTACACCTTC. Protein product: CASSLEVISRGYTF.

The V gene is TRBV7-8, the J gene TRBJ2-7; D is perhaps TRBD1 or TRBD2 (7 bases each). This CDR3 comprises 14 residues. CDR1 SGHVS and CDR2 FQNEAQ come from the germline V gene. Trimming pared 5 bases from V and 7 bases from J, leaving 18 bases between. The DNA of the CDR3 is TGTGCCAGCAGCCCTTGGGAGGGGGCATGGGAGCAGTACTTC. It encodes CASSPWEGAWEQYF.

J is TRBJ2-7 and V is TRBV4-3, with 8 positions matching TRBD1. The germline CDR1 and CDR2 sequences are LGHNA and YSLEER. The CDR3 has 16 residues. With V trimmed by 0 bases and J by 0 bases, 4 bases remained unmatched. The CDR3 loop is CASSQDLQGASYEQYF. CDR3 nucleotides: TGCGCCAGCAGCCAAGATCTGCAGGGGGCCTCCTACGAGCAGTACTTC.

The chain joins TRBV5-6 to TRBJ1-1; the D is unclear. Trimming left V 4 bases short and J 1 base short, with 14 bases between. CDR3 length equals 15 residues. CDR1 and CDR2 from the germline V gene are SGHDT and YYEEEE. CDR3 protein: CASSPPEGWNTEAFF. As DNA, the CDR3 is TGTGCCAGCAGCCCCCCGGAGGGTTGGAACACTGAAGCTTTCTTT.

A word on this clone: At one end, the junction sequence differs from germline, possibly due to a read error. V usage is TRBV20-1 and J usage is TRBJ1-6, with 11 nucleotides matching TRBD1. Germline CDR1 DFQATT, CDR2 SNEGSKA (reference sequence). This CDR3 is 15 amino acids long. The CDR3, as DNA: TGCAGTGCTAGTCGGACAGGGGGCGGTGGTTCACCCCTCTACTTT. Protein sequence: CSASRTGGGGSPLYF.

This chain uses TRBV25-1 with TRBJ1-2, with D perhaps TRBD1 (6 bases). CDR3 length: 14 amino acids. Between the trimmed V and J ends, which lost 1 base and 6 bases, there was a span of 12 bases. CDR1 MGHDK and CDR2 SYGVNS come from the germline V gene. The CDR3 bases are TGTGCCAGCAGTGAATCGAGGGGGAAAGATGGCTACACCTTC. Its protein product is CASSESRGKDGYTF.

Details on this clone: Other nucleotide sequences in the sample specify the same CDR3. The CDR3 coding sequence is TGTGCCAGCAGTTTGACCGGGTATGAGCAGTACTTC. This gives the protein CASSLTGYEQYF. V gene TRBV28 combines with J gene TRBJ2-7; D not resolved. The germline CDR1 and CDR2 sequences are MDHEN and SYDVKM. The CDR3 is 12 amino acids. V lost 3 bases to trimming and J lost 7 bases, with 10 bases between them.

The V and J genes are TRBV9 and TRBJ1-1, with D possibly being TRBD1 (5 bases). Trimming pared 3 bases from V and 1 base from J, leaving 13 bases between. The CDR3 spans 15 residues. In germline, CDR1 is SGDLS, CDR2 YYNGEE. CDR3 sequence (DNA): TGTGCCAGCAGCGAGGGAGACAGACCGAACACTGAAGCTTTCTTT. Amino acids: CASSEGDRPNTEAFF.

The V gene is TRBV2, the J gene TRBJ2-2, with TRBD1 as a possible D gene (7 bases). This CDR3 has 15 residues. Germline assignment: CDR1 SNHLY and CDR2 FYNNEI. Trimming pared 5 bases from V and 4 bases from J, leaving 14 bases between. The CDR3, as DNA: TGTGCCAGCAGTCGACAGGGACTCGGCACCGGGGAGCTGTTTTTT. Amino acid sequence: CASSRQGLGTGELFF.

The chain is built from TRBV11-2 and TRBJ1-2; D remains unclear. Germline CDR1 reads SGHAT; CDR2 reads FQNNGV. The length of the CDR3 is 14 residues. Trimming removed 0 bases from V and 8 bases from J, with 13 bases in between. This chain's CDR3 is CASSLDSGGLGYTF. The CDR3 DNA is TGTGCCAGCAGCTTAGATTCCGGTGGGCTCGGCTACACCTTC. The variable domain in full, with the rest retrieved from reference TRBV11-2 and TRBJ1-2, is EAGVAQSPRYKIIEKRQSVAFWCNPISGHATLYWYQQILGQGPKLLIQFQNNGVVDDSQLPKDRFSAERLKGVDSTLKIQPAKLEDSAVYLCASSLDSGGLGYTFGSGTRLTVV.

V usage is TRBV7-2 and J usage is TRBJ1-1; TRBD1 might be the D (5 bases). The V gene lost 5 bases and the J gene lost 1 base, with 8 bases spanning the gap. The CDR3 is 13 residues long. Per the germline V gene, CDR1 is SGHTA and CDR2 is FQGNSA. The chain's CDR3 is CASSGGQNTEAFF. The CDR3 nucleotides read TGTGCCAGCAGCGGAGGACAGAACACTGAAGCTTTCTTT.

CDR3 DNA: TGTGCCAGCAGCTTAGCCACGGGAGCGCGCTTCTTCGAGCAGTACTTC. Translated, it gives CASSLATGARFFEQYF. V and J are TRBV7-9 and TRBJ2-7; possibly TRBD2 for D (6 bases). Germline CDR1 and CDR2: SEHNR and FQNEAQ (reference sequence). The V gene lost 0 bases and the J gene lost 6 bases, with 18 bases spanning the gap. CDR3 length: 16 amino acids.

The chain has TRBV13 and TRBJ2-1, with unresolved D. Per germline, CDR1 PRHDT and CDR2 FYEKMQ (reference sequence). V lost 2 bases, J lost 3 bases, and 8 bases lay in between. CDR3 length: 14 residues. The CDR3: CASSLQAFYNEQFF. The CDR3, as DNA: TGTGCCAGCAGCTTACAGGCATTCTACAATGAGCAGTTCTTC.

The chain recombines TRBV19 with TRBJ1-2, with TRBD1 matching over 7 bases. Losses at the gene ends were 4 bases for V and 8 bases for J; bases not matched to a gene: 13. This CDR3 is built from 15 residues. In germline, CDR1 is LNHDA, CDR2 SQIVND (reference sequence). This CDR3 is CASSTGQDLEEGYTF. CDR3 DNA: TGTGCCAGTAGTACCGGACAGGACCTGGAGGAGGGCTACACCTTC. The full variable domain, completed using reference TRBV19 and TRBJ1-2, is DGGITQSPKYLFRKEGQNVTLSCEQNLNHDAMYWYRQDPGQGLRLIYYSQIVNDFQKGDIAEGYSVSREKKESFPLTVTSAQKNPTAFYLCASSTGQDLEEGYTFGSGTRLTVV.

The rearrangement uses TRBV12-3 or TRBV12-4 and TRBJ1-2, with a weak D call TRBD1 (5 bases). V was trimmed by 5 bases and J by 5 bases, leaving 12 bases between them. This CDR3 contains 13 residues. The CDR3 nucleotides are TGTGCCAGCAGTCCACCTTGGGGGTATGGCTACACCTTC. Its protein product is CASSPPWGYGYTF.

The V and J genes are TRBV18 and TRBJ1-1; TRBD1 agrees at 9 bases. The junction had 11 bases not matched to a gene; V was cut back by 3 bases and J by 3 bases. CDR3 length equals 17 residues. CDR1 is KGHSH and CDR2 is LQKENI in the germline V gene. CDR3 sequence: CASSPTRTGDFYTEAFF. The CDR3 DNA sequence: TGTGCCAGCTCACCCACGAGGACAGGGGATTTTTACACTGAAGCTTTCTTT.

The V and J genes are TRBV5-1 and TRBJ2-2; TRBD2 matches at 7 bases. V lost 3 bases and J lost 4; bases outside the gene matches: 3. Germline V gene sequence: CDR1 SGHRS, CDR2 YFSETQ. The CDR3 is 14 residues long. The CDR3 is CASSSREGTGELFF. The CDR3 coding sequence is TGCGCCAGCAGCTCCAGGGAGGGCACCGGGGAGCTGTTTTTT.